Listed below are T cell receptor beta chains from one sample, sequenced in a study of response to subunit inactivated influenza vaccine. One entry per CDR3 protein, called by TCRdb with MiXCR from the RT-PCR reads. Of about 540,000 distinct CDR3 sequences in the sample, around a quarter were seen once. These data were also reused for a study on T cells expressing NK-cell markers.

This specimen consisted of CD4+ T cells sorted from PBMCs, obtained roughly 12 days after vaccination. The origin of the receptors is a man aged 45 to 65 who received an inactivated influenza vaccine. Both conserved end residues are part of each CDR3. The D gene is left open where the match is weak. Not all rows give a size; the values are once, few, many and, for expanded clones, a class.

cdr3_nt cdr3_aa d_call clone_size j_call v_call
TGTGCCACCAGCAGAGTAGGGAATGAGCAGTTCTTC CATSRVGNEQFF NA NA TRBJ2-1 TRBV15
TGTGCCAGCAGCCCCTCCGGGGGGGCCTCTGGAAACACCATATATTTT CASSPSGGASGNTIYF NA few TRBJ1-3 TRBV11-2
TGTGCCCAGGGGGACAGGGGTATCGGAGAGACCCAGTACTTC CAQGDRGIGETQYF TRBD1 NA TRBJ2-5 TRBV30
TGCAGTGCAGTACTAGCGGGGACCTACAATGAGCAGTTCTTC CSAVLAGTYNEQFF TRBD2 NA TRBJ2-1 TRBV20-1
TGTGCCACCCATCCTCGGGGGCTCGATGAAAAACTGTTTTTT CATHPRGLDEKLFF NA few TRBJ1-4 TRBV10-3
TGTGCCAGCAGCCAAGCAGTCTCCTACAATGAGCAGTTCTTC CASSQAVSYNEQFF NA few TRBJ2-1 TRBV3-1
TGTGCCAGCAGTTGGGGGCACGACACTGAAGCTTTCTTT CASSWGHDTEAFF NA NA TRBJ1-1 TRBV6-2/TRBV6-3
TGTGCCAGCAGCCTGGAATGGTCGGGGAGCACTGAAGCTTTCTTT CASSLEWSGSTEAFF NA NA TRBJ1-1 TRBV4-2
TGCGCCAGCAGCGAGACAGCCTACAATGAGCAGTTCTTC CASSETAYNEQFF NA NA TRBJ2-1 TRBV5-1
TGTGCCAGCAGTTTATCCGGGGGGGCCGGCCATGAGCAGTTCTTC CASSLSGGAGHEQFF TRBD2 few TRBJ2-1 TRBV12-3/TRBV12-4
TGTGCCAGCTCACCACTGGACATAGGTATGAACACTGAAGCTTTCTTT CASSPLDIGMNTEAFF NA few TRBJ1-1 TRBV18
TGTGCCAGCAGAACCGCCGGACAGGGTTGGAACAATGAGCAGTTCTTC CASRTAGQGWNNEQFF TRBD1 few TRBJ2-1 TRBV27
TGCAGTGCTAGAGGCAGCGGGAGGAAGTCTGGGGCCAACGTCCTGACTTTC CSARGSGRKSGANVLTF TRBD2 NA TRBJ2-6 TRBV20-1
TGTGCCAGCAGCGTAGAAGGGGGGACGTGGGCTGAAGCTTTCTTT CASSVEGGTWAEAFF NA few TRBJ1-1 TRBV9
TGTGCCACCAGTCGGGACTTTAACTATGGCTACACCTTC CATSRDFNYGYTF NA few TRBJ1-2 TRBV24-1
TGTGCCAGCAGTTACTCGAATCAGATCAATGAGCAGTTCTTC CASSYSNQINEQFF NA few TRBJ2-1 TRBV6-2/TRBV6-3
TGCAGTGCTAGAGATGGGGGACAGGCCGGCAATCAGCCCCAGCATTTT CSARDGGQAGNQPQHF TRBD1 NA TRBJ1-5 TRBV20-1
TGTGCCAGCAGCCTAGATGGGGGTTCGGGCCCCTACGAGCAGTACTTC CASSLDGGSGPYEQYF NA NA TRBJ2-7 TRBV28
TGTGCCACCAGCGACGCCCTACTCCGGGACTACAATGAGCAGTTCTTC CATSDALLRDYNEQFF NA many TRBJ2-1 TRBV24-1
TGTGCCAGCAGGGCGACAGAGGGCAACAATGAGCAGTTCTTC CASRATEGNNEQFF NA NA TRBJ2-1 TRBV7-8
TGTGCCAGCAGCTTAAGGGACTCCCGGTTTCTGGCTGAAGCTTTCTTT CASSLRDSRFLAEAFF NA NA TRBJ1-1 TRBV7-2
TGTGCCAGCAGCTTAGCGCCGTGGACCGGGGAGCTGTTTTTT CASSLAPWTGELFF NA few TRBJ2-2 TRBV7-2
TGTGCCAGCGGGACAGGGAACTATGGCTACACCTTC CASGTGNYGYTF TRBD1 NA TRBJ1-2 TRBV7-2
TGCGCCAGCAGCTCCCAGGGGGGGCTCGGTACAGATACGCAGTATTTT CASSSQGGLGTDTQYF NA NA TRBJ2-3 TRBV5-1
TGCAGTGCTAGAGATTATAGGGGAGCGAACACCGGGGAGCTGTTTTTT CSARDYRGANTGELFF NA once TRBJ2-2 TRBV20-1
TGCGCCAGCAGCGTGGACGACAACGAGCAGTACTTC CASSVDDNEQYF NA many TRBJ2-7 TRBV5-1
TGTGCCAGCAGCTTATCAGGCGAGACAGACTACACCTTC CASSLSGETDYTF NA NA TRBJ1-2 TRBV7-2
TGTGCCAGCAGTTACTCCCGGGGGGGACTGAACACCGGGGAGCTGTTTTTT CASSYSRGGLNTGELFF TRBD2 few TRBJ2-2 TRBV6-5
TGTGCCATCTGGGCGGGACTAGCGGGGAGCTCCTACAATGAGCAGTTCTTC CAIWAGLAGSSYNEQFF TRBD2 few TRBJ2-1 TRBV10-3
TGTGCCAGCAGCTTAGTTTCAGGGTATTACAATCAGCCCCAGCATTTT CASSLVSGYYNQPQHF NA few TRBJ1-5 TRBV7-8
TGTGCCAGCAGTGACCAGAGCGGGAGTGCGCAGTATTTT CASSDQSGSAQYF TRBD2 NA TRBJ2-3 TRBV6-4
TGTGCCAGCCGAAGACTAGCGGGCCCCACAGATACGCAGTATTTT CASRRLAGPTDTQYF TRBD2 NA TRBJ2-3 TRBV6-1
TGCGCCAGCAGTGCTGGACAGGCCCTGGACTATGGCTACACCTTC CASSAGQALDYGYTF TRBD1 few TRBJ1-2 TRBV5-1
TGTGCCAGCAGTTTAGTCGAGGGGTTTCAGCCCCAGCATTTT CASSLVEGFQPQHF NA NA TRBJ1-5 TRBV12-3/TRBV12-4
TGCAGTGCTAGATCCCCGGGGGGACTGGGGGGTCCCGAGCAGTACTTC CSARSPGGLGGPEQYF TRBD2 few TRBJ2-7 TRBV20-1
TGTGCCAGCAGAATACATAACACCGGGGAGCTGTTTTTT CASRIHNTGELFF NA many TRBJ2-2 TRBV28
TGTGCCAGCAGCGGCGCAGGGGTGAGGAATGAGCAGTTCTTC CASSGAGVRNEQFF NA NA TRBJ2-1 TRBV9
TGCGCCAGCAGCTTGTGGGAAACGAACACTGAAGCTTTCTTT CASSLWETNTEAFF NA few TRBJ1-1 TRBV5-1
TGTGCCAGCAGCTCCGGAAGGGGGACCCGGAGTGAGCAGTTCTTC CASSSGRGTRSEQFF NA NA TRBJ2-1 TRBV11-2
TGTGCCAGCAGCTTAGTTCAGGGGGGGACAACTAGCACCGGGGAGCTGTTTTTT CASSLVQGGTTSTGELFF NA few TRBJ2-2 TRBV7-8
TGCGCCAGCAGCTTGGGTGGTAGCGGGATCCATGAGCAGTTCTTC CASSLGGSGIHEQFF TRBD2 NA TRBJ2-1 TRBV5-1
TGCAGTGCCTACAACTCAGGGACCGGGGAGCTGTTTTTT CSAYNSGTGELFF NA few TRBJ2-2 TRBV20-1
TGTGCCACCAGTACCCGGACTAGCGGGAGTACAGATACGCAGTATTTT CATSTRTSGSTDTQYF TRBD2 few TRBJ2-3 TRBV24-1
TGTGCCAGCAGCCTCGGGGACCTCACAGATACGCAGTATTTT CASSLGDLTDTQYF NA few TRBJ2-3 TRBV11-2
TGTGCCAGCAAAGAACAGGGGCTCTACAATGAGCAGTTCTTC CASKEQGLYNEQFF TRBD1 few TRBJ2-1 TRBV2